The TCR beta chain described here comes from a study of blood T cell repertoires in COVID-19 (TCRdb year 2020). Background for the entire study: The collaborator samples originated in the United States, Italy and Spain and spanned the acute and convalescent phases of COVID-19. The prospective study material was composed of cDNA or gDNA derived from T cells, B-cell-depleted T cells, or PBMCs. Sample metadata almost always included a de-identified subject ID, COVID-19 status, age in years and sex. The repertoires were made available in a free public database intended to serve as a resource for research on the immune response to SARS-CoV-2. Subjects who had been exposed to COVID-19, were actively infected with it, or had recovered from it provided the deeply sampled blood TCRbeta repertoires that made up the dataset. Where available, HLA class I and class II types were taken from metadata supplied by the sample provider and were not determined by assay-based typing. Samples came from the ongoing ImmuneRACE study (first 160 participants) plus 1,254 subjects from 6 global collaborators.

Turning to this clone: Its antigen remains undetermined. Base qualities are missing; no much larger clone stands one base away.

One collaborating source in Seattle enrolled patients during active infection and followed them longitudinally through the course of disease. The collaborating institutions used their own protocols to collect whole blood in K2EDTA tubes. For TCRbeta analysis, collaborators shipped samples in one of three forms: frozen whole blood, isolated PBMCs, or DNA extracted from either of those sample types. TCRbeta CDR3 regions were amplified from genomic DNA by means of the immunoSEQ Assay, a bias-controlled multiplex PCR. On the authors' methods: The number of nucleated cells in each sample was estimated by amplification of reference gene primers within the assay. To quantify the absolute abundance of each unique TCRbeta CDR3 rearrangement, sequence reads were collapsed and filtered. Productive Simpson clonality was computed per sample as the square root of Simpson's diversity index over productive rearrangements. In its TCRdb copy, this immuneACCESS table keeps in-frame sequences only and misses some clones. Where compared with another copy, unresolved V genes explain less than half of these, and the others have no known cause. V and J calls and clone size come straight from that table; D and trimming were deduced from the DNA. The sample records approximately 180,000 clones, approximately 83% of which are singletons. The ten largest clones represent around 7% of the sample.

The full study reports these points: The amount of clinical and demographic metadata varied by source and participant and was provided uncurated.

The germline V and J ends show losses of 2 bases and 7 bases respectively, and no gene match explains 8 bases of the junction. The CDR3, cysteine through phenylalanine, is 14 amino acids long. Of all the DNA, just the CDR3 is kept, 42 bases in frame from base 1. From a lookup of the germline V gene (reference sequence), CDR1 and CDR2 are MNHEY and SMNVEV. This TCR was sampled from a woman in her 40s with COVID-19, enrolled during active disease. The sequence is built from TRBV27 and TRBJ2-7; 7 junctional bases match TRBD1. Specimen: peripheral blood. CDR3 region: CASSLQGGRGEQYF. At the DNA level, the sequence is TGTGCCAGCAGTTTACAAGGGGGCCGAGGGGAGCAGTACTTC.